Listed below are T cell receptor beta chains from one sample, sequenced in a study of blood T cell repertoires in COVID-19. The protocol was immunoSEQ multiplex PCR, while the TCRdb copy is restricted to in-frame clones and leaves out a portion. The sample holds approximately 100,000 clones, around 89% seen once. The sequenced sample was peripheral blood. The receptors stem from a human donor with acute or convalescent COVID-19. The donor label of this sample is uncertain. Both conserved end residues are part of each CDR3. Fields, in order: clone size, V gene, D gene, J gene, CDR3 DNA, CDR3 protein. A D gene is named only where the DNA matches it firmly. Only part of the rows carry a size: once, few, many, or a class if the clone is expanded.

-	TRBV4-1	TRBD2	TRBJ2-5	TGCGCCAGCAGCCAAGAACTAGCGGGGGGTGAGACCCAGTACTTC	CASSQELAGGETQYF
-	TRBV19	-	TRBJ1-5	TGTGCCAGTAGTATAGAACAGTATAGCAATCAGCCCCAGCATTTT	CASSIEQYSNQPQHF
-	TRBV19	TRBD1	TRBJ1-1	TGTGCCAGTATGAGGAGGACAGGGCCGATTGGCGGGACTGAAGCTTTCTTT	CASMRRTGPIGGTEAFF
-	TRBV28	-	TRBJ2-6	TGTGCCAGCAGTTTATTGAACAGTATCCTCTCTGGGGCCAACGTCCTGACTTTC	CASSLLNSILSGANVLTF
-	TRBV6-2/TRBV6-3	TRBD2	TRBJ2-5	TGTGCCAGCAGTTACTCCGGTAGCGGGGGGATTAGGGAGACCCAGTACTTC	CASSYSGSGGIRETQYF
once	TRBV7-2	TRBD2	TRBJ2-5	TGTGCCAGCAGCCCCATGGGTACTAGCGGGGGCCAAGAGACCCAGTACTTC	CASSPMGTSGGQETQYF
-	TRBV7-3	-	TRBJ2-3	TGTGCCAGCAGCTTAGGTGGGCACCATGGGGATACGCAGTATTTT	CASSLGGHHGDTQYF
-	TRBV9	-	TRBJ2-3	TGTGCCAGCAGCGTGTTCGGGGATACGCAGTATTTT	CASSVFGDTQYF
-	TRBV28	-	TRBJ1-2	TGTGCCAGCAGTGACCGGGGACGAAGGGAGGGTTTTGGCTACACCTTC	CASSDRGRREGFGYTF
-	TRBV7-2	-	TRBJ2-3	TGTGCCAGCAACCCAGCGGGCCGGCGGCCAGATACGCAGTATTTT	CASNPAGRRPDTQYF
-	TRBV5-8	TRBD1	TRBJ1-6	TGTGCCAGCAGCCCTTTCAGGACAGGGGAGGTTTCACCCCTCCACTTT	CASSPFRTGEVSPLHF
-	TRBV9	-	TRBJ2-7	TGTGCCAGCAGCGTAGCGTACAGCTCCTACGAGCAGTACTTC	CASSVAYSSYEQYF
-	TRBV5-5	TRBD1	TRBJ1-1	TGTGCCAGCAGCAGACCTCCGGGACAGGGGGTTTCGAAAGCTTTCTTT	CASSRPPGQGVSKAFF
-	TRBV9	TRBD2	TRBJ2-2	TGTGCCAGCAGCGTGAGCGGGACGGGAACCGGGGAGCTGTTTTTT	CASSVSGTGTGELFF
-	TRBV11-1	TRBD1	TRBJ1-1	TGTGCCAGCAGCTTGAGGGACAGGAGGAACACTGAAGCTTTCTTT	CASSLRDRRNTEAFF
-	TRBV28	-	TRBJ1-5	TGTGCCAGCAGACCCCTTTCCAGGGCCAATCAGCCCCAGCATTTT	CASRPLSRANQPQHF
-	TRBV5-1	-	TRBJ1-5	TGCGCCAGCAGTCCAGGACAGTCTGGGGGTCAGCCCCAGCATTTT	CASSPGQSGGQPQHF
medium-sized	TRBV29-1	TRBD2	TRBJ2-1	TGCAGCGTTGTGGGATGGCGGGGGGCCGACTCCTACAATGAGCAGTTCTTC	CSVVGWRGADSYNEQFF
few	TRBV7-9	TRBD1	TRBJ2-2	TGTGCCAGCCGCGGACAGGGCGTCAACACCGGGGAGCTGTTTTTT	CASRGQGVNTGELFF
-	TRBV3-1/TRBV3-2	-	TRBJ2-5	TGTGCCAGCAGCCAAGTGGGTCGAGGGGGAGAGACCCAGTACTTC	CASSQVGRGGETQYF
-	TRBV6-2/TRBV6-3	TRBD1	TRBJ1-2	TGTGCCAGCAGTCGGGACAGGGATAGCCCCGGGGATGGCTACACCTTC	CASSRDRDSPGDGYTF
-	TRBV29-1	-	TRBJ1-2	TGCAGCGCTACCCGGATGGCGGGCTATGGCTACACCTTC	CSATRMAGYGYTF
-	TRBV28	-	TRBJ1-3	TGTGCCAGCAGTTTGTCTCTGTCGTTTGGAAACACCATATATTTT	CASSLSLSFGNTIYF
-	TRBV6-1	-	TRBJ1-5	TGTGCCAGCAGTGAGCAGGATCAGCCCCAGCATTTT	CASSEQDQPQHF
-	TRBV6-2/TRBV6-3	TRBD1	TRBJ1-2	TGTGCCAGCAGTTCTCCGCATACCCCAGGGACAGGGGGATTTGGCTACACCTTC	CASSSPHTPGTGGFGYTF
-	TRBV5-1	-	TRBJ1-6	TGCGCCAGCAGCTTGACCCAGGGCAGGAATTCACCCCTCCACTTT	CASSLTQGRNSPLHF
-	TRBV7-2	TRBD1	TRBJ2-3	TGTGCCAGCAGCCCTTGGACAGGGCGGCCAGATACGCAGTATTTT	CASSPWTGRPDTQYF
-	TRBV28	-	TRBJ2-5	TGTGCCAGCAGTTTTTCCCCAACACAAGAGACCCAGTACTTC	CASSFSPTQETQYF
-	TRBV10-1	-	TRBJ1-1	TGCGCCAGCAGTGAGTCGTGGGGGCAGTACACTGAAGCTTTCTTT	CASSESWGQYTEAFF
-	TRBV7-9	TRBD1	TRBJ1-6	TGTGCCAGCAGCTTAGCGACAGGGATCCCCTATAATTCACCCCTCCACTTT	CASSLATGIPYNSPLHF
-	TRBV6-5	-	TRBJ1-6	TGTGCCAGCAGTTACTGGGAGGGGGATTCACCCCTCCACTTT	CASSYWEGDSPLHF
-	TRBV6-1	-	TRBJ2-5	TGTGCCAGCAGTGAACAGGACGGGGGAATTGAGACCCAGTACTTC	CASSEQDGGIETQYF
few	TRBV4-2	-	TRBJ1-6	TGTGCCAGCAGCCAAGCTGGGGGACTTAATTCACCCCTCCACTTT	CASSQAGGLNSPLHF
once	TRBV28	-	TRBJ1-3	TGTGCCAGCAGCCTCCCAGGGTGGATGTGGGAAAACACCATATATTTT	CASSLPGWMWENTIYF
-	TRBV7-2	-	TRBJ1-3	TGTGCCAGCAGCTTAGGGTTCGCGAACACCATATATTTT	CASSLGFANTIYF
-	TRBV28	TRBD1	TRBJ1-2	TGTGCCAGCAGTTTAGACAGGGTAGGGAGTGGCTACACCTTC	CASSLDRVGSGYTF
-	TRBV24-1	-	TRBJ2-7	TGTGCCGCGGGTGAGGCGCACTCCTACGAGCAGTACTTC	CAAGEAHSYEQYF
-	TRBV20-1	TRBD2	TRBJ2-1	TGCAGTGCTAGTTTGACTAGCGGGGGCCTGAGCTCCTACAATGAGCAGTTCTTC	CSASLTSGGLSSYNEQFF
-	TRBV10-2	-	TRBJ2-3	TGCGCCAGCAGTGATAATACGCAGTATTTT	CASSDNTQYF
-	TRBV13	-	TRBJ1-1	TGTGCCAGCAGCCTCGGTGGGGGCGGCGAAGCTTTCTTT	CASSLGGGGEAFF